This TCR beta chain came from a study of glioma-infiltrating T cells after dendritic cell vaccination. Study details: Between the early 2000s and the early 2010s, patients got autologous tumor lysate-pulsed dendritic cell vaccines. Study observations and caveats: TCR clonality showed no direct relationship with survival. Only a small number of patients had complete blood and tumor samples. Estimated pretreatment TIL content predicted outcome after dendritic cell vaccination.

Sample time point: after dendritic cell vaccination, including at tumor progression/relapse. The V end lost 3 bases, the J end lost 2 bases, and 7 bases lay between the germline ends. The CDR3 is made up of 14 amino acids. Germline CDR1 and CDR2: SNHLY and FYNNEI. Sequencing was performed with immunoSEQ multiplex PCR; in TCRdb, only in-frame clones are kept and a portion is missing. In the table there are 99,000 or so clones, 80% of which are singletons. On this clone itself: Its antigen remains unidentified.

This specimen consisted of blood, obtained after dendritic cell vaccination. V and J are TRBV2 and TRBJ1-4; D not certain. The receptor's source is a human donor with glioblastoma. The CDR3 coding sequence is TGTGCCAGCAGTGAGCGGAGTACTAATGAAAAACTGTTTTTT. This gives the protein CASSERSTNEKLFF.